A single sample gave rise to the 23 T cell receptor beta chains below, sequenced in a study of CD8 T cells in Susac syndrome. Reverse transcription of roughly 0.45 to 1 ug RNA used random hexamers. TCRdb re-called the immunoSEQ multiplex PCR reads through MiXCR, storing one row per CDR3 protein. Here the sample spans 80,000 to 90,000 distinct CDR3 sequences, over 90% being singletons. The sequenced sample was CD8+ T cells from PBMCs. Receptors were obtained from a human donor with Susac syndrome.

The V gene is TRBV5-6, the J gene TRBJ1-5; TRBD1 aligns across 8 bases. The germline V gene has CDR1 SGHDT and CDR2 YYEEEE. The V segment lost 3 bases and the J segment 7 bases; nucleotides outside the gene matches: 6. This CDR3 is 14 amino acids long. CDR3 residues: CASSSQTGAQPQHF. The CDR3 DNA reads TGTGCCAGCAGCTCCCAGACAGGGGCCCAGCCCCAGCATTTT.

This rearrangement joins TRBV3-1 to TRBJ2-5, with TRBD2 matching over 8 bases. From germline, CDR1 is LGHDT and CDR2 YNNKEL (reference sequence). V dropped 0 bases and J dropped 0; count of bases not matched to a gene: 0. The CDR3 contains 15 residues. CDR3 protein: CASSQDSGNQETQYF. The DNA of the CDR3 is TGTGCCAGCAGCCAAGATAGCGGGAACCAAGAGACCCAGTACTTC.

This clonotype showed up just a few times. The rearrangement joins TRBV7-9 to TRBJ2-5, with TRBD1 matching over 7 bases. The CDR3 totals 13 residues. CDR1 and CDR2 from the germline V gene are SEHNR and FQNEAQ (reference sequence). After removal of 5 bases from V and 3 bases from J, the junction contained 3 bases not matched to a gene. DNA of the CDR3: TGTGCCAGCAGCGAGGGACAGAAAGAGACCCAGTACTTC. It specifies CASSEGQKETQYF.

The rearrangement joins TRBV6-2 or TRBV6-3 to TRBJ2-1, with TRBD2 matching 13 bases. The CDR3 sequence is 14 residues long. After removal of 6 bases from V and 9 bases from J, the junction contained 5 bases not matched to a gene. Looked up from germline, CDR1 is MNHEY and CDR2 is SVGEGT. This CDR3 is CASSQGLAGFEQFF. DNA of the CDR3: TGTGCCAGCAGCCAGGGACTAGCGGGATTTGAGCAGTTCTTC.

The CDR3 is CASGQGIRYEQYF. The DNA of the CDR3 is TGTGCCAGCGGCCAGGGGATTCGGTACGAGCAGTACTTC. This rearrangement joins TRBV12-3 or TRBV12-4 to TRBJ2-7; tentatively, D is TRBD1 (6 bases). The length of the CDR3 is 13 residues. V was cut by 8 bases and J by 4 bases, with 15 bases left in between.

This chain links TRBV19 with TRBJ2-7; TRBD1 matches 7 bases. The CDR3 is made up of 13 amino acids. Germline trimming cut 3 bases from V and 2 bases from J; bases unmatched to any gene: 1. Looked up from germline, CDR1 is LNHDA and CDR2 is SQIVND (reference sequence). The CDR3, as DNA: TGTGCCAGTAGTATGGGACAGACCTACGAGCAGTACTTC. Translated: CASSMGQTYEQYF.

This chain joins TRBV20-1 and TRBJ1-5; no reliable D call. V gave up 0 bases and J gave up 0 bases, with 12 bases separating them. CDR1 DFQATT and CDR2 SNEGSKA come from the germline V gene (reference sequence). The length of the CDR3 is 16 residues. The CDR3 DNA follows: TGCAGTGCTAGAGATGGAAGTGGGTATAGCAATCAGCCCCAGCATTTT. Translation: CSARDGSGYSNQPQHF.

The chain is built from TRBV10-3 and TRBJ2-3; 8 bases fit TRBD2. With V trimmed by 5 bases and J by 5 bases, 9 bases remained unmatched. The germline gives CDR1 ENHRY, CDR2 SYGVKD. This CDR3 has 15 amino acids. The CDR3 bases are TGTGCCATCAGTTTCATGAGCGGGGGCGAAGATACGCAGTATTTT. Protein sequence: CAISFMSGGEDTQYF.

The J gene is TRBJ1-2, the V gene TRBV29-1; no firm D call. Germline assignment: CDR1 SQVTM and CDR2 ANQGSEA. CDR3 size: 11 residues. The germline V and J ends were trimmed by 6 bases and 6 bases, with 11 bases remaining between them. The CDR3 DNA follows: TGCAGCGTGACCGAGAGAAATGGCTACACCTTC. It yields the protein CSVTERNGYTF.

This chain connects TRBV15 to TRBJ1-5, with no clear D. Germline loops: CDR1 LNHNV, CDR2 YYDKDF (reference sequence). V was shortened by 3 bases and J by 1 base, with 4 bases between the two germline ends. This CDR3 contains 13 residues. The CDR3 sequence is CATSSWSNQPQHF. The DNA for the CDR3 is TGTGCCACCAGCAGTTGGAGCAATCAGCCCCAGCATTTT.

This clonotype has only one observation. J is TRBJ2-7 and V is TRBV12-3 or TRBV12-4; unclear D gene. Trimming took 3 bases from V and 4 from J, leaving 10 bases between them. CDR3 length: 13 amino acids. The CDR3 bases are TGTGCCAGCAGTTTTTTACAGATTTACGAGCAGTACTTC. This translates into CASSFLQIYEQYF.

A single count supports this clonotype. The chain recombines TRBV15 with TRBJ1-2, with TRBD1 matching over 8 bases. This CDR3 comprises 13 residues. Germline V gene data show CDR1 as LNHNV and CDR2 as YYDKDF (reference sequence). Trimming cost V 3 bases and J 9 bases; bases outside gene matches: 6. Written as DNA, the CDR3 is TGTGCCACCAGCAGCGGACAGGGTTCTAGCTACACCTTC. Amino acid sequence: CATSSGQGSSYTF.

The chain joins TRBV9 to TRBJ2-1; TRBD2 matches 7 bases. The junction had 4 bases not matched to a gene; V was cut back by 0 bases and J by 4 bases. Germline values: CDR1 SGDLS, CDR2 YYNGEE. CDR3 length: 15 amino acids. CDR3 nucleotide sequence: TGTGCCAGCAGCGTAGGACTAGCTTCGTACAATGAGCAGTTCTTC. It specifies CASSVGLASYNEQFF.

The genes are TRBV28 and TRBJ2-2; TRBD2 matches at 7 bases. The CDR3 contains 16 residues. Looked up from germline, CDR1 is MDHEN and CDR2 is SYDVKM. The V and J ends lost 7 bases and 4 bases, in that order; junction bases with no gene match: 12. As DNA, the CDR3 is TGTGCCAGCACTCCCGACGGCGGGAGCGGCACCGGGGAGCTGTTTTTT. Its protein product is CASTPDGGSGTGELFF.

This clonotype has only one observation. CDR3 protein: CASRFLEGAYNEQFF. DNA of the CDR3: TGTGCCAGCAGGTTTTTGGAGGGAGCCTACAATGAGCAGTTCTTC. The rearrangement joins TRBV7-8 to TRBJ2-1, with D possibly matching TRBD2 (6 bases). Germline V lookup: CDR1 SGHVS, CDR2 FQNEAQ. Trimming pared 6 bases from V and 2 bases from J, leaving 14 bases between. This CDR3 comprises 15 residues.

The chain links TRBV29-1 to TRBJ2-3; TRBD2 aligns across 11 bases. J was trimmed by 4 bases and V by 7 bases; bases with no gene match: 10. The CDR3 spans 15 residues. Germline V gives CDR1 SQVTM, CDR2 ANQGSEA. The DNA for the CDR3 is TGCAGCGCCGCCCCCACTAGCGGGAGCGCAGATACGCAGTATTTT. Amino acids: CSAAPTSGSADTQYF.

The chain links TRBV7-8 to TRBJ2-7; D might be TRBD2 (5 bases). Germline lookup yields CDR1 SGHVS and CDR2 FQNEAQ. The CDR3 totals 13 residues. The germline V and J ends were trimmed by 1 base and 3 bases, with 7 bases remaining between them. This CDR3 is CASSLVGVYEQYF. The CDR3 coding sequence is TGTGCCAGCAGCTTAGTGGGAGTCTACGAGCAGTACTTC.

The genes are TRBV12-3 or TRBV12-4 and TRBJ2-1; 9 bases are a match to TRBD1. J was trimmed by 5 bases and V by 8 bases; bases with no gene match: 10. The CDR3 runs 15 residues. The CDR3 loop is CASRNRGPPHNEQFF. CDR3 coding DNA: TGTGCCAGCCGTAACAGGGGGCCTCCCCACAATGAGCAGTTCTTC.

The chain recombines TRBV20-1 with TRBJ2-7; 7 bases are a match to TRBD2. The CDR3 has 16 amino acids. The V gene's germline CDR1 is DFQATT and CDR2 SNEGSKA (reference sequence). V shed 7 bases and J 0 bases; nucleotides not matched to a gene: 15. CDR3: CSVPLVGTGGSYEQYF. The CDR3 region has the DNA TGCAGTGTCCCCCTGGTCGGGACGGGAGGCTCCTACGAGCAGTACTTC.

V is TRBV4-3 and J is TRBJ2-1, with TRBD2 matching 7 bases. Looked up from germline, CDR1 is LGHNA and CDR2 is YSLEER. The CDR3 runs 15 residues. V shed 1 base, J shed 8 bases, and the junction held 8 bases outside the gene matches. The CDR3 DNA reads as TGCGCCAGCAGCCAAGGGAGAGCGGCGGGGGATGAGCAGTTCTTC. Amino acids: CASSQGRAAGDEQFF.

The chain carries TRBV15 and TRBJ2-5; no definite D call. V gave up 8 bases and J gave up 2 bases, with 18 bases separating them. In germline, CDR1 is LNHNV, CDR2 YYDKDF (reference sequence). The CDR3 loop spans 15 amino acids. CDR3 nucleotide sequence: TGTGCCACCCAAGCACTTCCGACGGTGCAAGAGACCCAGTACTTC. Its translation: CATQALPTVQETQYF.

The chain uses TRBV20-1 and TRBJ1-5, with 7 bases fitting TRBD1. The germline CDR1 and CDR2 sequences are DFQATT and SNEGSKA (reference sequence). This CDR3 is 14 amino acids long. V shed 7 bases and J 5 bases; nucleotides not matched to a gene: 11. The CDR3 DNA reads TGCAGTGTCCCGGGGCCAGGGGGGGATCAGCCCCAGCATTTT. This codes for CSVPGPGGDQPQHF.

This chain uses TRBV6-5 with TRBJ2-1; 7 bases match TRBD2. Germline CDR1 reads MNHEY; CDR2 reads SVGAGI. CDR3 length: 15 amino acids. The junction had 12 bases not matched to a gene; V was cut back by 2 bases and J by 11 bases. CDR3 in amino acids: CASSYNSGLGNKQFF. Here the CDR3 DNA reads TGTGCCAGCAGTTACAATTCTGGACTAGGGAATAAGCAGTTCTTC.